These T cell receptor beta chains were read from a single sample in a study of tumor and adjacent non-tumor tissue in lung cancer. One entry per CDR3 protein results from TCRdb running MiXCR on the multiplex PCR reads. This table holds approximately 70,000 distinct CDR3 sequences, 60% to 75% found once. The sequenced sample consisted of lung tumor tissue. The receptors stem from a man in his 60s with non-small cell lung cancer. Both conserved end residues are part of each CDR3. The order of the fields is CDR3 length, J gene, clone size, D gene, V gene, CDR3 DNA, CDR3 protein. The D gene is left open where the match is weak. Part of the rows lack a size; the others show once, few, many or a class for expanded clones.

16 | TRBJ2-7 | - | TRBD1 | TRBV20-1 | TGCAGTGCTAGACTATTGCCGGGACAGGGGCCCTACGAACAGTACTTC | CSARLLPGQGPYEQYF
15 | TRBJ2-1 | - | - | TRBV11-1 | TGTGCCAGCAGTCCAGGGACGCGGGGATACAATGAGCAGTTCTTC | CASSPGTRGYNEQFF
14 | TRBJ1-1 | - | TRBD1 | TRBV20-1 | TGCAGTGTCGGACCCTGGGACAGGGACACAGAAGCTTTCTTT | CSVGPWDRDTEAFF
16 | TRBJ2-3 | few | TRBD2 | TRBV20-1 | TGCAGTGCTTCCGTCACGGGACTAGGAAACACAGATATGCAGTATTTT | CSASVTGLGNTDMQYF
15 | TRBJ2-2 | - | - | TRBV11-2 | TGTGCCAACAGCGTGGGACTCGCGAACACCGGGGAGCTGTTTTTC | CANSVGLANTGELFF
16 | TRBJ1-5 | - | TRBD1 | TRBV20-1 | TGCAGTGCTCCCCTACAGGGGACCCTTAGCAATCAGCCCCAGCATTTT | CSAPLQGTLSNQPQHF
18 | TRBJ1-6 | few | TRBD1 | TRBV20-1 | TGCAGTGCTAGTACGCCGCGACAGGGAACCTCCTATAATTCACCACTCCACTTT | CSASTPRQGTSYNSPLHF
17 | TRBJ2-7 | - | - | TRBV5-5 | TGTGCCAGCAGCGGCCCAGGGTGTGACCCTATGATGTACGAGCAGTACTTC | CASSGPGCDPMMYEQYF
16 | TRBJ2-5 | - | TRBD2 | TRBV7-8 | TGTGCCAGCAGTTTGCATAGCGGGAGACGCGCGGAGACCCAGTACTTC | CASSLHSGRRAETQYF
12 | TRBJ2-7 | once | - | TRBV20-1 | TGCAGTGCGCGGGACAGACCAGACGACCAGTACTTC | CSARDRPDDQYF
13 | TRBJ1-1 | once | - | TRBV7-9 | TGTGCCAGTAGCCGGGCAGTGAACACTGAAGCTTTCTTT | CASSRAVNTEAFF
14 | TRBJ2-1 | - | - | TRBV20-1 | TGCAGTGGTAACGGGGATAGGTTTTTGAATAAGCAGTTCTTC | CSGNGDRFLNKQFF
12 | TRBJ2-2 | once | - | TRBV5-5 | TGTGTCAGCAGCTTAGGGTCCGGGGAGTTGTTTTTT | CVSSLGSGELFF
22 | TRBJ2-4 | once | - | TRBV12-3/TRBV12-4 | TGTGCCAGCAGTTTAGGAGGCGGGGCTAGCGCCCAGGTGGTCCTAGCCAAAAACATTCGGTACTTC | CASSLGGGASAQVVLAKNIRYF
15 | TRBJ2-3 | - | - | TRBV29-1 | TGTAGCGTTGATGGATCGGGGACAATCACAGATACGCAGTATTTT | CSVDGSGTITDTQYF
12 | TRBJ1-2 | - | - | TRBV12-3/TRBV12-4 | TGTGCCAACAGTAGTGAGGGCTATGGCTACACCTTC | CANSSEGYGYTF
17 | TRBJ2-3 | once | - | TRBV10-2 | TGCGCCAGCATGGACTTGAACGGACACTCGCGCCCAGATACGCAGTATTTT | CASMDLNGHSRPDTQYF
15 | TRBJ1-3 | few | - | TRBV7-9 | TGTGCCAGCAGCCCACAGTCCACAGGAGGTAACACCATATATTTT | CASSPQSTGGNTIYF
14 | TRBJ2-1 | - | TRBD1 | TRBV19 | TGTGCCAGTAGTGCCGGGACAGATAGAAATGAGCAGTTCTTC | CASSAGTDRNEQFF
15 | TRBJ1-2 | medium-sized | - | TRBV6-5 | TGTGCCAGCAGTTACGGTTCAGGGGCTAACTATGGCTACACCTTC | CASSYGSGANYGYTF
15 | TRBJ1-5 | - | - | TRBV6-6 | TGTGTCAGCCACCGCCCGACAGATAGCTATCAGCCCCAGCATTTT | CVSHRPTDSYQPQHF
13 | TRBJ2-7 | - | - | TRBV29-1 | TGCAACGTTGCCGGCGGGATGGGGTACGAGCAGTACTTC | CNVAGGMGYEQYF
12 | TRBJ1-5 | - | TRBD1 | TRBV20-1 | TGCAGTGCCTCAGGGGGGTATCAGTCACAGCATTTT | CSASGGYQSQHF
15 | TRBJ2-2 | many | TRBD2 | TRBV29-1 | TGCAGCGTTGAGGGACTAGCGGTGAACACCGGGGAGCTGTTTTTT | CSVEGLAVNTGELFF
10 | TRBJ2-1 | few | - | TRBV20-1 | TGCCGTGTTATTGGCAATGAGCAGTTCTTC | CRVIGNEQFF
15 | TRBJ2-3 | - | TRBD2 | TRBV6-1 | TGTGCTAGCATTGAGTGGTCCAGGGAGGGGGATACGCAGTATTTT | CASIEWSREGDTQYF
16 | TRBJ2-6 | medium-sized | - | TRBV29-1 | TGCAGCGTTGAAGATCGCGCAGGGGCTGGGGCCAACGTCCTGACTTTC | CSVEDRAGAGANVLTF
15 | TRBJ2-1 | - | TRBD2 | TRBV10-1 | TGCGCCATCAGGAGCGGGACGGTGGTGAGGGATGAGCAGTTCTTC | CAIRSGTVVRDEQFF
16 | TRBJ2-1 | - | - | TRBV28 | TGTGCCAGCAGTTCGACCTGCGTGAACTCCTACAATGAGCAGTTCTTC | CASSSTCVNSYNEQFF
14 | TRBJ1-5 | - | - | TRBV28 | TGTGCCAGCAGTGGACAGTTAAGCAATCAGCCCAGGCATTTT | CASSGQLSNQPRHF
14 | TRBJ2-2 | - | - | TRBV29-1 | TGCAGCTGTCGTCAGGGGAGTTTGGCTGGGGAGCTGTTTTTT | CSCRQGSLAGELFF
15 | TRBJ1-1 | once | - | TRBV6-5 | TGTGCCAGCAGTTACTCCCGCAGGATGGGGGCTGAAGCTTTCTTT | CASSYSRRMGAEAFF
16 | TRBJ2-3 | - | TRBD2 | TRBV20-1 | TGCAGTGCTAGAGATCCAGTCACGGGAGGCACAGATACGCGGTATTTT | CSARDPVTGGTDTRYF